The clone carrying this T cell receptor beta chain was counted a single time. One end of the junction varies from germline; a read error may be responsible. There were TCR beta CDR3 regions amplified from RNA transcripts. Carried out on the TCR CDR3, a first-round RT-PCR used the HTBI primer set. TCRdb used MiXCR to reprocess the multiplex PCR reads, holding one entry per CDR3 protein. In the table there are approximately 40,000 distinct CDR3 sequences, 40% to 60% of which are singletons. This sample was included in a study of T cells in Graves' hyperthyroidism and ophthalmopathy. Sequencing was done on a sample of blood. This clonotype originated in a man in his forties with Graves' ophthalmopathy.

The CDR3 is CASSEVVKETQYF. CDR3 nucleotides: TGTGCCAGCAGCGAAGTGGTAAAGGAGACCCAGTACTTC. This rearrangement joins TRBV6-1 to TRBJ2-5; D uncertain. In germline, CDR1 is MNHNS, CDR2 SASEGT. This CDR3 comprises 13 residues.